This paragraph covers one T cell receptor beta chain sequence. Its antigen is unidentified. Here immunoSEQ multiplex PCR was the method, and the copy in TCRdb shows in-frame clones only, minus some. The sample lists roughly 17,000 clones, roughly 84% occurring once. This specimen comes from a study of blood T cell dynamics during melanoma immunotherapy. Study-wide context: Metastatic melanoma patients received first-line pembrolizumab or nivolumab plus ipilimumab.

Notes on the study in general: PBMC repertoires of eventual disease-control patients split at W3 into clonality or diversity gains. Clones driving repertoire changes may be melanoma-specific or general immune activation.

Time point noted: pre-treatment baseline. Sampling occurred pretreatment (T0) and at week 3 (W3), after cycle one of checkpoint blockade. The sample consisted of blood, taken from a patient treated with checkpoint blockade. The sequence came from a human donor with melanoma.

CDR3 residues: CASSLRQVGYYEQYF. DNA of the CDR3: TGTGCCAGCAGTCTCAGACAGGTGGGCTACTACGAGCAGTACTTC. This chain uses TRBV6-5 with TRBJ2-7, with D perhaps TRBD1 (6 bases). V lost 5 bases to trimming and J lost 3 bases, with 17 bases between them. Germline assignment: CDR1 MNHEY and CDR2 SVGAGI. The CDR3 length is 15 residues.